This T cell receptor beta chain comes out of a study of T cell responses to AZD1222 COVID-19 vaccine. Trimming took 5 bases from V and 3 from J; bases not matched to a gene: 5. Germline lookup yields CDR1 LNHDA and CDR2 SQIVND (reference sequence). The CDR3 sequence is 15 residues long. Sequenced by immunoSEQ multiplex PCR; TCRdb stores in-frame clones only, minus some. The sample consists of 150,000 to 200,000 clones, around 91% of them appearing once. As for this clone: Its antigen is as yet unknown.

General study findings and limits: Donors in the cohort were predominantly white British and more often female, and clonal diversity was possibly underestimated.

The sequencing used peripheral blood, collected 28 days after the second AZD1222 dose. The receptor was derived from an adult who received the AZD1222 COVID-19 vaccine. The chain has TRBV19 and TRBJ2-1; 9 bases agree with TRBD2. The CDR3 is CASSPGTSHYNEQFF. The CDR3 bases are TGTGCCAGTAGTCCGGGGACTAGCCACTACAATGAGCAGTTCTTC.